This entry is about one T cell receptor (beta chain). From germline, CDR1 is MNHEY and CDR2 SVGAGI. The CDR3 contains 15 residues. V shed 5 bases and J 2 bases; nucleotides not matched to a gene: 9. The PCR had 60 Vbeta and 13 Jbeta primers. The protocol was immunoSEQ multiplex PCR, while the TCRdb copy is restricted to in-frame clones and leaves out a portion. The table records about 200,000 clones, 82% of them present only once. This entry comes from a study of cytomegalovirus exposure and HLA in healthy donors. The clonotype comes from a woman in her thirties or forties in good health and CMV-seronegative. Sequencing used PBMCs. The gene calls are TRBV6-5 and TRBJ2-7; 7 bases are a match to TRBD2. The chain's CDR3 is CASSPTGGRTYEQYF. CDR3 sequence (DNA): TGTGCCAGCAGTCCCACGGGGGGTCGGACCTACGAGCAGTACTTC.